The clone carrying this TCR beta chain has just one count. These data originate in a study of blood T cell repertoires in COVID-19. Across the whole study: COVID-19 samples collected from the United States, Italy and Spain covered acute and convalescent phases. In each case, the material was cDNA or gDNA derived from T cells, B-cell-depleted T cells, or PBMCs.

Authors' processing steps: The authors estimated nucleated cell counts from reference gene primer amplification. TCRdb's copy holds only in-frame clones and misses some; the assay was immunoSEQ multiplex PCR. V, J and clone size derive from that table, while D and trimming were established from the DNA sequence. This sample has 240,000 or so clones; about 79% occur once, and the top ten carry more than 9.5%. CDR1 is SGHTA and CDR2 is FQGTGA in the germline V gene. The CDR3 totals 16 residues. With V trimmed by 5 bases and J by 1 base, 8 bases remained unmatched. The sequenced sample consisted of peripheral blood. This receptor was obtained from a woman of 80 years or more with acute or convalescent COVID-19. The chain carries TRBV7-3 and TRBJ2-3; 8 bases are a match to TRBD2. The CDR3 loop is CASSPGSGSRTDTQYF. Here the CDR3 DNA reads TGTGCCAGCAGCCCCGGGAGCGGGAGCCGCACAGATACGCAGTATTTT. Drawing the rest from reference TRBV7-3 and TRBJ2-3, the complete variable domain is GAGVSQTPSNKVTEKGKYVELRCDPISGHTALYWYRQSLGQGPEFLIYFQGTGAADDSGLPNDRFFAVRPEGSVSTLKIQRTERGDSAVYLCASSPGSGSRTDTQYFGPGTRLTVL.